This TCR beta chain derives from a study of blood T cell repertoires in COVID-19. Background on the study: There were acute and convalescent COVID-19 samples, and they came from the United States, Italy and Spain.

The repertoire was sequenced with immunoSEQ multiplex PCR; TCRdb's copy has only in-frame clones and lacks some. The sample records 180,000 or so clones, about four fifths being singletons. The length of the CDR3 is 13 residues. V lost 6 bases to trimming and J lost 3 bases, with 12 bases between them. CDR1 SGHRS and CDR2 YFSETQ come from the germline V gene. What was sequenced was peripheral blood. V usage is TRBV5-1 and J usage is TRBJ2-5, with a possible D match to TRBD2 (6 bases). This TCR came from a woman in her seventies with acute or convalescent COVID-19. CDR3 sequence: CASISGLEETQYF. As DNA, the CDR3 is TGCGCCAGCATAAGCGGGTTAGAAGAGACCCAGTACTTC.